This T cell receptor beta chain was recovered during a study of metastatic and nonmetastatic thyroid tumors. Looking at the study overall: Repertoire comparison spanned blood and tumor or nodule tissue of malignant and benign thyroid patients.

Among the patients, none had received any treatment before thyroid surgery. Whole-study findings and limits: According to reports, the diversity of TCR beta was significantly higher in malignant thyroid tumors than in benign nodules, and this held in both blood and tumor samples.

The trim removed 2 bases at V and 6 bases at J, leaving 5 bases unmatched. Germline V gene data show CDR1 as SGHNT and CDR2 as YYREEE (reference sequence). The CDR3 is made up of 16 amino acids. As handled by the study authors: In papillary thyroid cancer, a distant-metastasis classifier was built using CDR3 differences across clinicopathological groups. TCRdb ran MiXCR on the PCR reads. The V and J calls and clone size come from TCRdb's table, not from the authors' own analysis. The sample consists of approximately 21,000 clones, 20% to 30% of them appearing once. A few counts support this clone. The antigen is not known.

This chain joins TRBV5-4 and TRBJ2-1, with TRBD2 matching 13 bases. The sequence was collected from a female donor with papillary thyroid cancer or a benign thyroid nodule (not recorded which). Some clones in this sample may be carry-over from other donors' samples. Sequenced sample: tumor tissue. In DNA, the CDR3 is TGTGCCAGCAGCTTCCTGACTAGCGGGGGGTCCAATGAGCAGTTCTTC. Residues: CASSFLTSGGSNEQFF.